This paragraph covers one T cell receptor beta chain sequence. What it binds is not known. This sample stems from a study of chemoradiotherapy in HPV16-positive cancers. Across the whole study: Two HPV16-positive patients' cells yielded candidate HPV-specific clones and common motifs. Study-wide points: Only two HPV16-positive patients supplied the functional HPV-specificity definition. Candidate HPV-specific clones and E7-related TCR motifs grew in tumor during treatment. In HPV16-positive patients, HPV-responsive T-cell expansion tracked better recurrence-free survival.

TCRdb's table, derived via immunoSEQ multiplex PCR, lists solely in-frame clones and lacks some. In the table there are tens of thousands of clones, about 93% of which are singletons. The trim removed 0 bases at V and 7 bases at J, leaving 4 bases unmatched. This CDR3 comprises 15 residues. Germline CDR1 and CDR2: MRHNA and SNTAGT. This TCR came from a human donor with HPV-associated anogenital cancer. The chain links TRBV6-4 to TRBJ2-1; 9 bases match TRBD1. The starting material was blood, obtained from a patient who underwent chemoradiotherapy. CDR3 residues: CASSDSVQGANEQFF. CDR3 bases: TGTGCCAGCAGTGACTCTGTACAGGGGGCGAATGAGCAGTTCTTC.